These 6 T cell receptor beta chains originate from one sample sequenced in a study of yellow fever vaccine responses in identical twins. TCRdb called the RT-PCR reads again in MiXCR, with one record for every CDR3 protein. The repertoire holds approximately 1,500 distinct CDR3 sequences, with around nine tenths as singletons. The specimen comprised T cells from blood (PBMCs), unsorted or a sorted subset (not recorded which), sampled before or after yellow fever vaccination (not recorded which). The source is a woman between 18 and 29 years old who received the yellow fever vaccine.

This chain links TRBV10-3 with TRBJ1-1; D might be TRBD1 (5 bases). The germline V and J ends were trimmed by 0 bases and 8 bases, with 7 bases remaining between them. Germline V CDR1 and CDR2: ENHRY, SYGVKD. This CDR3 is built from 12 residues. CDR3 sequence (DNA): TGTGCCATCAGTGAGTCGGAGGGGGAAGCTTTCTTT. This encodes CAISESEGEAFF.

CDR3: CASSQDIGGWNEQFF. Here the CDR3 DNA reads TGTGCCAGCAGCCAAGATATAGGGGGTTGGAATGAGCAGTTCTTC. This chain joins TRBV3-1 and TRBJ2-1; D might be TRBD1 (6 bases). The length of the CDR3 is 15 residues. Germline V lookup: CDR1 LGHDT, CDR2 YNNKEL (reference sequence). Trimming took off 0 bases at V and 7 bases at J, with 13 bases between the two ends.

J is TRBJ1-1 and V is TRBV28; 11 nucleotides agree with TRBD1. The J segment lost 1 base and the V segment lost 10 bases, leaving 11 bases of the junction unmatched. The CDR3 covers 16 residues. Germline CDR1 and CDR2: MDHEN and SYDVKM. Here the CDR3 DNA reads TGTGCCATCACATCCCGGACAGGGGGCGCGAACACTGAAGCTTTCTTT. This codes for CAITSRTGGANTEAFF.

The gene calls are TRBV10-3 and TRBJ2-2, with 12 bases lining up with TRBD2. V shed 4 bases and J 6 bases; nucleotides not matched to a gene: 12. The CDR3 is 18 amino acids. The germline gives CDR1 ENHRY, CDR2 SYGVKD. CDR3 residues: CAISVGLAGGPGPGELFF. For the CDR3, the DNA is TGTGCCATCAGTGTCGGGCTAGCGGGAGGGCCTGGTCCCGGGGAGCTGTTTTTT.

This clonotype was observed once. The rearrangement uses TRBV28 and TRBJ2-5, with a tentative D call TRBD2 (6 bases). The CDR3 is made up of 15 amino acids. Germline values: CDR1 MDHEN, CDR2 SYDVKM. V was cut by 1 base and J by 5 bases, with 14 bases left in between. As DNA, the CDR3 is TGTGCCAGCAGTTTATCGGACGGAGGGGCTGAGACCCAGTACTTC. Its protein is CASSLSDGGAETQYF.

The chain couples TRBV10-1 to TRBJ2-3, with D unresolved. The CDR3 length is 16 residues. Germline values: CDR1 WNHNN, CDR2 SYGVQD (reference sequence). V was shortened by 0 bases and J by 2 bases, with 12 bases between the two germline ends. CDR3 nucleotides: TGCGCCAGCAGTGAGTCTGGCGGCCAGGACACAGATACGCAGTATTTT. Encoded protein: CASSESGGQDTDTQYF.